This entry is about one T cell receptor (beta chain). Its antigen is unidentified. This entry belongs to a study of liver allograft versus peripheral blood T cells. Across the study: Intrahepatic T cell receptor repertoires from transplanted livers were compared against repertoires in recipients' peripheral blood. Whole-study findings and limits: Repertoires of T cell receptors that resided inside liver allografts reportedly differed from those in peripheral blood.

The CDR3 is 11 residues long. The germline CDR1 and CDR2 sequences are LGHNT and FRNRAP. V was trimmed by 6 bases and J by 1 base, leaving 3 bases between them. TCRdb itself ran the reads through MiXCR, one entry per CDR3 protein. The sample yields some 2,000 distinct CDR3 sequences, 15% to 20% seen once. This receptor was identified in a human patient who had a liver transplant. Some T cells may be provided by the graft donor. The J gene is TRBJ1-1, the V gene TRBV12-5; D is undetermined. CDR3 nucleotide sequence: TGTGCTAGTGGAGAGAACACTGAAGCTTTCTTT. It specifies CASGENTEAFF.